These 26 T cell receptor beta chains share one sample of origin, sequenced in a study of blood T cell repertoires in COVID-19. Using immunoSEQ multiplex PCR, the repertoire was profiled, and TCRdb retains in-frame clones only, with some absent. The sample yields about 200,000 clones, 80% to 85% seen once. Sample: peripheral blood. All receptors come from a human donor in a cohort sampled during active COVID-19.

V usage is TRBV4-2 and J usage is TRBJ1-1, with D uncertain. The CDR3 extends over 14 amino acids. The V end lost 1 base, the J end lost 5 bases, and 11 bases lay between the germline ends. In germline, CDR1 is LGHNA, CDR2 YNFKEQ. The CDR3, as DNA: TGTGCCAGCAGCCAAGTTCCGGGTAAGACTGAAGCTTTCTTT. Translation: CASSQVPGKTEAFF.

Here the CDR3 reads CASSLDWKEQYF. In DNA, the CDR3 is TGTGCCAGCAGCTTGGACTGGAAGGAGCAGTACTTC. This chain links TRBV7-9 with TRBJ2-7, with TRBD2 as a possible D gene (5 bases). The ends were cut back, 3 bases at V and 7 bases at J, with 10 bases in the middle. In germline, CDR1 is SEHNR, CDR2 FQNEAQ (reference sequence). CDR3 length: 12 residues.

Of note for this clone: This CDR3 is also generated by other DNA sequences in the sample. V is TRBV5-1 and J is TRBJ2-7; 7 positions agree with TRBD2. The CDR3 covers 13 residues. Germline V CDR1 and CDR2: SGHRS, YFSETQ. V shed 4 bases, J shed 0 bases, and the junction held 1 base outside the gene matches. CDR3 nucleotides: TGCGCCAGCAGCCCTAGCGGCTCCTACGAGCAGTACTTC. The encoded protein is CASSPSGSYEQYF.

This chain links TRBV23-1 with TRBJ2-1, with 8 bases identical to TRBD2. TRBV23-1 belongs to the ORF category, with a function that is uncertain. CDR3 length: 14 residues. The V segment lost 10 bases and the J segment 1 base; nucleotides outside the gene matches: 6. The CDR3 nucleotides are TGCGCCACCTCAGCGGGAGATTCCTACAATGAGCAGTTCTTC. This translates into CATSAGDSYNEQFF.

This rearrangement joins TRBV5-1 to TRBJ2-5, with D possibly being TRBD1 (6 bases). CDR1 is SGHRS and CDR2 is YFSETQ in the germline V gene. The V end was cut by 6 bases, the J end by 1 base, with 10 bases between. The CDR3 runs to 13 residues. The DNA of the CDR3 is TGCGCCAGCACGACAGGCTTCCAAGAGACCCAGTACTTC. Its protein product is CASTTGFQETQYF. Based on the CDR3 plus reference TRBV5-1 and TRBJ2-5, the full variable domain is KAGVTQTPRYLIKTRGQQVTLSCSPISGHRSVSWYQQTPGQGLQFLFEYFSETQRNKGNFPGRFSGRQFSNSRSEMNVSTLELGDSALYLCASTTGFQETQYFGPGTRLLVL.

The genes are TRBV7-2 and TRBJ1-2; 7 bases are shared with TRBD1. CDR1 is SGHTA, CDR2 FQGNSA, per germline. The CDR3 consists of 14 residues. The junction had 12 bases not matched to a gene; V was cut back by 6 bases and J by 8 bases. CDR3 DNA sequence: TGTGCCAGCAGATCCGGGACAGCTCCACAGGGCTACACCTTC. Protein sequence: CASRSGTAPQGYTF.

The chain links TRBV12-3 or TRBV12-4 to TRBJ1-2; TRBD1 agrees at 7 bases. With V trimmed by 7 bases and J by 4 bases, 6 bases remained unmatched. This CDR3 is 13 amino acids long. The CDR3 sequence is CASTLTGSYGYTF. Written as DNA, the CDR3 is TGTGCCAGCACCCTGACAGGGAGCTATGGCTACACCTTC.

The chain recombines TRBV28 with TRBJ2-3, with D unresolved. Trimming pared 10 bases from V and 0 bases from J, leaving 11 bases between. The CDR3 runs 13 residues. From germline, CDR1 is MDHEN and CDR2 SYDVKM. The CDR3 here is CAIDTPSTDTQYF. The CDR3 DNA reads TGTGCCATCGACACACCTAGCACAGATACGCAGTATTTT.

The chain joins TRBV2 to TRBJ1-6; D is undetermined. The CDR3 covers 16 residues. Looked up from germline, CDR1 is SNHLY and CDR2 is FYNNEI. Trimming stripped 5 bases from V and 2 bases from J, with 13 bases between. In DNA form, the CDR3 reads TGTGCCAGCAGTTTCAGGAGGTCCACCTATAATTCACCCCTCCACTTT. This codes for CASSFRRSTYNSPLHF.

CDR3 DNA sequence: TGCGCCAGCAGCTTTTCCGGGACAGGGGACGAGCAGTACTTC. Residues: CASSFSGTGDEQYF. The chain uses TRBV5-1 and TRBJ2-7, with 10 nucleotides matching TRBD1. Germline-derived CDR1 and CDR2 are SGHRS and YFSETQ. The length of the CDR3 is 14 residues. The ends lost 2 bases at V and 5 bases at J; junction bases unmatched: 4.

In DNA form, the CDR3 reads TGTGCCAGTAGGACCGGGACAGGAAAGCCCTACACCTTC. Its protein product is CASRTGTGKPYTF. The chain joins TRBV19 to TRBJ1-2; TRBD1 aligns across 8 bases. Trimming cost V 6 bases and J 10 bases; bases outside gene matches: 10. The germline V gene has CDR1 LNHDA and CDR2 SQIVND (reference sequence). This CDR3 is built from 13 residues. Looking up the rest from reference TRBV19 and TRBJ1-2 gives the full variable domain: DGGITQSPKYLFRKEGQNVTLSCEQNLNHDAMYWYRQDPGQGLRLIYYSQIVNDFQKGDIAEGYSVSREKKESFPLTVTSAQKNPTAFYLCASRTGTGKPYTFGSGTRLTVV.

The chain joins TRBV6-5 to TRBJ2-1; 12 bases map to TRBD2. This CDR3 contains 15 residues. V trimming: 2 bases; J trimming: 6 bases; junction bases outside the gene matches: 2. Germline CDR1 and CDR2: MNHEY and SVGAGI. The CDR3 region has the DNA TGTGCCAGCAGTTACGGACTAGCGGGAAGCAATGAGCAGTTCTTC. Its protein is CASSYGLAGSNEQFF.

The chain uses TRBV6-5 and TRBJ2-2; D not resolved. CDR1 is MNHEY, CDR2 SVGAGI, per germline. This CDR3 is 14 amino acids long. V was trimmed by 7 bases and J by 7 bases, leaving 16 bases between them. CDR3 sequence (DNA): TGTGCCAGCACCGTTCTAAGCCGCGGCGGGGAGCTGTTTTTT. This encodes CASTVLSRGGELFF.

The chain carries TRBV6-5 and TRBJ2-2, with D tentatively TRBD1 (5 bases). Germline assignment: CDR1 MNHEY and CDR2 SVGAGI. With 10 bases removed from V and 2 bases from J, the gap between germline ends came to 14 bases. The CDR3 is 14 residues long. The CDR3 is CATGRTLNTGELFF. The CDR3, as DNA: TGTGCCACTGGAAGGACACTTAACACCGGGGAGCTGTTTTTT.

The CDR3 coding sequence is TGTGCCAGCAGTTCCTCAGTGACAGGGCCCTATGGCTACACCTTC. Amino acids: CASSSSVTGPYGYTF. The chain uses TRBV27 and TRBJ1-2, with TRBD1 matching 7 bases. The CDR3 is made up of 15 amino acids. CDR1 is MNHEY, CDR2 SMNVEV, per germline (reference sequence). Trimming took 4 bases from V and 4 from J; bases not matched to a gene: 9.

The genes are TRBV12-3 or TRBV12-4 and TRBJ1-5; 7 nucleotides match TRBD1. Trimming removed 6 bases from V and 3 bases from J; junction bases left unmatched: 2. This CDR3 is built from 13 residues. CDR3 sequence reads: CASRGQYNQPQHF. Here the CDR3 DNA reads TGTGCCAGCAGGGGACAGTACAATCAGCCCCAGCATTTT.

This clone was seen only once. The gene calls are TRBV11-3 and TRBJ1-1; maybe TRBD1 (6 bases). The V gene's germline CDR1 is SGHNT and CDR2 YENEEA. The CDR3 is made up of 16 amino acids. V lost 5 bases and J 0 bases, leaving 16 bases between the germline ends. The CDR3 loop is CASSRDSGGMNTEAFF. The CDR3 nucleotides read TGTGCCAGCAGCCGGGACTCGGGGGGCATGAACACTGAAGCTTTCTTT.

Only one count was recorded for this clone. The gene calls are TRBV6-5 and TRBJ2-7, with 7 bases matching TRBD2. The CDR3 extends over 14 amino acids. V gave up 6 bases and J gave up 4 bases; unmatched junction bases: 9. Germline CDR1 and CDR2: MNHEY and SVGAGI. CDR3 in amino acids: CASRAGGSPYEQYF. CDR3 nucleotides: TGTGCCAGCAGAGCCGGGGGGTCTCCTTACGAGCAGTACTTC.

The chain has TRBV4-1 and TRBJ2-3, with D hard to call. Germline CDR1 MGHRA, CDR2 YSYEKL. The CDR3 has 15 amino acids. Trimming removed 0 bases from V and 0 bases from J, with 7 bases in between. The CDR3 spells CASSQDHLSTDTQYF. CDR3 bases: TGCGCCAGCAGCCAAGACCACTTGAGCACAGATACGCAGTATTTT.

V is TRBV7-2 and J is TRBJ2-1; the match to TRBD1 covers 9 bases. Germline assignment: CDR1 SGHTA and CDR2 FQGNSA. This CDR3 is built from 16 residues. The junction had 23 bases not matched to a gene; V was cut back by 10 bases and J by 13 bases. CDR3 DNA sequence: TGTGCCACCACCCCCCCCGGGACAGGGATCACTCCTCACCAGTTCTTC. As protein: CATTPPGTGITPHQFF.

The chain carries TRBV10-3 and TRBJ2-3, with D possibly being TRBD1 (7 bases). The CDR3 is 18 residues long. Germline assignment: CDR1 ENHRY and CDR2 SYGVKD. Trimming shortened V by 0 bases and J by 4 bases, and 20 bases separated the two germline ends. As DNA, the CDR3 is TGTGCCATCAGTGAGTCGATCAACGGGGGACAGTCCCCAGATACGCAGTATTTT. Protein: CAISESINGGQSPDTQYF.

This clone was detected only a few times. The chain is built from TRBV19 and TRBJ1-3, with 12 bases aligning to TRBD1. This CDR3 region has 18 residues. J gave up 3 bases and V 4 bases, and 10 bases lay outside the gene matches. Germline CDR1 and CDR2: LNHDA and SQIVND (reference sequence). The CDR3 loop is CASSTVPGQGASGNTIYF. The CDR3 DNA sequence: TGTGCCAGTAGTACCGTCCCGGGACAGGGGGCGAGTGGAAACACCATATATTTT.

This clone was counted a single time. The chain carries TRBV19 and TRBJ2-3; 9 nucleotides match TRBD2. The junction had 5 bases not matched to a gene; V was cut back by 1 base and J by 0 bases. The CDR3 contains 17 residues. CDR1 LNHDA and CDR2 SQIVND come from the germline V gene (reference sequence). The CDR3: CASSIGQSGGSTDTQYF. CDR3 bases: TGTGCCAGTAGTATAGGTCAGAGCGGGGGGAGCACAGATACGCAGTATTTT.

The gene calls are TRBV19 and TRBJ1-5, with TRBD1 matching over 7 bases. The CDR3 sequence is 14 residues long. The V gene's germline CDR1 is LNHDA and CDR2 SQIVND (reference sequence). With V trimmed by 3 bases and J by 6 bases, 5 bases remained unmatched. Written as DNA, the CDR3 is TGTGCCAGTAGTATTGGGACAGCTCGTCAGCCCCAGCATTTT. Amino acid sequence: CASSIGTARQPQHF.

This clone has a single count. J is TRBJ1-1 and V is TRBV7-8; D call uncertain. V lost 3 bases to trimming and J lost 0 bases, with 5 bases between them. The length of the CDR3 is 13 residues. Germline CDR1 SGHVS, CDR2 FQNEAQ. CDR3 protein: CASSFRMNTEAFF. The CDR3 DNA follows: TGTGCCAGCAGCTTTCGTATGAACACTGAAGCTTTCTTT.

This rearrangement joins TRBV19 to TRBJ1-5; no reliable D call. The germline V gene has CDR1 LNHDA and CDR2 SQIVND (reference sequence). Trimming stripped 6 bases from V and 11 bases from J, with 14 bases between. The CDR3 runs 12 residues. Here the CDR3 DNA reads TGTGCCAGTAGGGGCATCAGGTTGTCCCAGCATTTT. Encoded protein: CASRGIRLSQHF.